This record concerns one TCR beta chain sequence. As yet, its antigen is unknown. Selected positively for CCR7 and CD45RO-negative, naive CD8 cells excluded terminally differentiated effector memory CD45RA+ cells. The sample belongs to a study of shared clonotypes between healthy human individuals. Background on the study: Aged between 18 and 49, the donors were a couple of women and three men. For every donor, three CD4 naive, three CD4 memory, two CD8 naive and one CD8 memory plates were used.

Whole-study findings and limits: Only blood was sampled, and tissue TCR repertoires likely differ from blood ones.

Generated by immunoSEQ multiplex PCR, the TCRdb table keeps only in-frame clones and is missing some. The sample lists hundreds of thousands of clones, about 95% seen once, with less than 0.12% in the top ten. J gave up 0 bases and V 0 bases, and 4 bases lay outside the gene matches. Germline-derived CDR1 and CDR2 are SGDLS and YYNGEE. The CDR3 contains 17 residues. Sequencing used naive CD8+ T cells sorted from blood. The chain uses TRBV9 and TRBJ2-3, with TRBD2 matching over 10 bases. This receptor was identified in a woman in her thirties in good health. This CDR3 reads CASSVGTSGTSTDTQYF. CDR3 in DNA: TGTGCCAGCAGCGTAGGGACTAGCGGAACTAGCACAGATACGCAGTATTTT.